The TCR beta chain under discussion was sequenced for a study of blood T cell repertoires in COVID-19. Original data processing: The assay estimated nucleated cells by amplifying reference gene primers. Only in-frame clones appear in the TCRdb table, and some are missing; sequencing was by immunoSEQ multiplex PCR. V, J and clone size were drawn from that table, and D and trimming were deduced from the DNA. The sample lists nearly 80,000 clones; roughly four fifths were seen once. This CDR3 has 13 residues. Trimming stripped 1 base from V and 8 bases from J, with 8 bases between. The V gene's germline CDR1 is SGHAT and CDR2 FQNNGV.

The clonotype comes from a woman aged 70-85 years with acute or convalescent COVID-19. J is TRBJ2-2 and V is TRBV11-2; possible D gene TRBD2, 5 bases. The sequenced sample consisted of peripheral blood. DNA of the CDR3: TGTGCCAGCAGCTTAGTCGGGGAGGGGGAGCTGTTTTTT. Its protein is CASSLVGEGELFF.